A single sample gave rise to the 9 T cell receptor beta chains below, sequenced in a study of neoadjuvant nivolumab and ipilimumab in lung cancer. TCRdb's table, derived via immunoSEQ multiplex PCR, lists solely in-frame clones and lacks some. The data contain 6,500 to 8,500 clones, more than 70% of them singletons. The sequences come from tumor tissue, collected after neoadjuvant nivolumab, alone or with ipilimumab, at or shortly before surgery. Source of these receptors: an adult with non-small cell lung cancer.

The V gene is TRBV18, the J gene TRBJ2-5, with TRBD2 identical over 7 bases. The CDR3 sequence is 13 residues long. Germline lookup yields CDR1 KGHSH and CDR2 LQKENI. V was clipped by 4 bases and J by 7 bases; unmatched bases: 6. CDR3 sequence (DNA): TGTGCCAGCTCACTAGGACTAGAAGTGACCCAGTACTTC. This codes for CASSLGLEVTQYF.

V gene TRBV5-4 combines with J gene TRBJ2-7, with D possibly being TRBD1 or TRBD2 (6 bases each). The CDR3 is 14 amino acids. V was cut by 3 bases and J by 2 bases, with 12 bases left in between. Per germline, CDR1 SGHNT and CDR2 YYREEE (reference sequence). CDR3: CASSWGDNPYEQYF. DNA for the CDR3: TGTGCCAGCAGCTGGGGGGACAACCCCTACGAGCAGTACTTC.

The chain is built from TRBV20-1 and TRBJ2-1; D gene uncertain. The CDR3 length is 11 residues. Germline values: CDR1 DFQATT, CDR2 SNEGSKA (reference sequence). V gave up 3 bases and J gave up 8 bases, with 8 bases separating them. In DNA, the CDR3 is TGCAGTGCTAGTGGGTTGGATGAGCAGTTCTTC. Its translation: CSASGLDEQFF.

The rearrangement joins TRBV18 to TRBJ2-7; D perhaps matches TRBD2 (6 bases). CDR1 KGHSH and CDR2 LQKENI come from the germline V gene. V gave up 0 bases and J gave up 6 bases, with 18 bases separating them. The CDR3 covers 16 residues. CDR3: CASSPPDTSRWSEQYF. Written as DNA, the CDR3 is TGTGCCAGCTCACCACCCGATACTAGCCGGTGGAGCGAGCAGTACTTC. The variable domain in full, completed from reference TRBV18 and TRBJ2-7, reads NAGVMQNPRHLVRRRGQEARLRCSPMKGHSHVYWYRQLPEEGLKFMVYLQKENIIDESGMPKERFSAEFPKEGPSILRIQQVVRGDSAAYFCASSPPDTSRWSEQYFGPGTRLTVT.

CDR3 sequence (DNA): TGTGCCACCCGGGAGGAGTTTTCCGGGGAGCTGTTTTTT. The encoded protein is CATREEFSGELFF. The chain links TRBV2 to TRBJ2-2; 7 nucleotides match TRBD2. With 10 bases clipped from V and 6 bases from J, the junction kept 8 bases outside the gene matches. CDR1 is SNHLY, CDR2 FYNNEI, per germline. This CDR3 has 13 residues.

This sequence joins TRBV7-9 and TRBJ1-2, with TRBD1 matching over 7 bases. CDR1 is SEHNR, CDR2 FQNEAQ, per germline (reference sequence). The CDR3 covers 15 residues. The trim removed 0 bases at V and 5 bases at J, leaving 6 bases unmatched. CDR3 bases: TGTGCCAGCAGCTTAGCGACCCGGGACAGATATGGCTACACCTTC. Amino acid sequence: CASSLATRDRYGYTF.

The chain is built from TRBV15 and TRBJ2-1, with 7 bases fitting TRBD1. Germline CDR1 reads LNHNV; CDR2 reads YYDKDF (reference sequence). The V segment lost 1 base and the J segment 6 bases; nucleotides outside the gene matches: 6. The CDR3 covers 15 residues. This chain's CDR3 is CATSRGRDSFNEQFF. The DNA of the CDR3 is TGTGCCACCAGCAGAGGCCGGGACAGCTTCAATGAGCAGTTCTTC.

V usage is TRBV2 and J usage is TRBJ1-4, with TRBD1 matching 9 bases. Germline-derived CDR1 and CDR2 are SNHLY and FYNNEI. V lost 6 bases and J lost 10; bases outside the gene matches: 6. The CDR3 runs to 13 residues. The CDR3 is CASRGETGGKLFF. Here the CDR3 DNA reads TGTGCCAGCAGAGGGGAGACAGGGGGAAAACTGTTTTTT.

The V gene is TRBV4-2, the J gene TRBJ1-4; D is ambiguous. Germline assignment: CDR1 LGHNA and CDR2 YNFKEQ. The CDR3 contains 12 residues. Trimming shortened V by 8 bases and J by 6 bases, and 10 bases separated the two germline ends. The CDR3 DNA is TGTGCCAGCCGCGGGAGCGATGAAAAACTGTTTTTT. It encodes CASRGSDEKLFF.